The 18 T cell receptor beta chains in this list originate from one sample, sequenced in a study of blood T cell repertoires in COVID-19. Data came from immunoSEQ multiplex PCR; TCRdb stores just in-frame clones and leaves some out. The sample consists of approximately 290,000 clones, approximately 89% of them appearing once. Sequenced input: peripheral blood. Receptor source: a woman aged 25 to 39 with COVID-19, enrolled during active disease.

In regard to this clone: Other DNA sequences from this sample encode an identical CDR3 as well. V is TRBV5-1 and J is TRBJ2-1; 7 positions agree with TRBD1. This CDR3 spans 15 amino acids. Germline CDR1 is SGHRS and CDR2 is YFSETQ. The V segment lost 0 bases and the J segment 4 bases; nucleotides outside the gene matches: 4. The CDR3 DNA reads as TGCGCCAGCAGCTTGGGACAGGGTGGTTACAATGAGCAGTTCTTC. Translation gives CASSLGQGGYNEQFF.

The CDR3, as DNA: TGTGCCTGGATCTCGCCGGGAGGGAGCACCGGGGAGCTGTTTTTT. Its translation: CAWISPGGSTGELFF. The chain uses TRBV30 and TRBJ2-2; 8 bases agree with TRBD2. This CDR3 has 15 amino acids. Trimming at V came to 4 bases and at J to 4 bases, leaving 8 bases not matched to a gene. Germline V gives CDR1 GTSNPN, CDR2 SVGIG (reference sequence).

This chain uses TRBV6-5 with TRBJ2-7, with 7 bases identical to TRBD1. The CDR3 totals 15 residues. Per germline, CDR1 MNHEY and CDR2 SVGAGI. Trimming took 6 bases from V and 1 from J; bases not matched to a gene: 9. The CDR3 bases are TGTGCCAGCAGGAGAAGCTGGGACAGATCCTACGAGCAGTACTTC. Its translation: CASRRSWDRSYEQYF.

The chain carries TRBV5-4 and TRBJ1-2; D is undetermined. From germline, CDR1 is SGHNT and CDR2 YYREEE (reference sequence). The CDR3 contains 14 residues. Trimming removed 5 bases at V and 0 bases at J, with 11 bases between. CDR3 amino acids: CASSRGEPNYGYTF. Written as DNA, the CDR3 is TGTGCCAGCAGTCGCGGGGAGCCTAACTATGGCTACACCTTC.

The chain recombines TRBV5-4 with TRBJ2-7, with D possibly TRBD2 on 5 matching bases. V was clipped by 3 bases and J by 3 bases, with 10 bases between them. Germline V lookup: CDR1 SGHNT, CDR2 YYREEE (reference sequence). This CDR3 contains 13 residues. In nucleotides, the CDR3 is TGTGCCAGCAGCTCAAGCCGGGACTACGAGCAGTACTTC. It yields the protein CASSSSRDYEQYF.

This clone was picked up one time. DNA of the CDR3: TGTGCCAGCAGTTCCGGGACAGGGGACCTTTCACCCCTCCACTTT. Residues: CASSSGTGDLSPLHF. V usage is TRBV27 and J usage is TRBJ1-6; 10 bases are a match to TRBD1. V lost 4 bases to trimming and J lost 9 bases; unmatched junction nucleotides: 6. The CDR3 is 15 residues long. Per germline, CDR1 MNHEY and CDR2 SMNVEV (reference sequence).

This clone was found once. This chain uses TRBV3-1 (or the pseudogene TRBV3-2) with TRBJ1-1; 7 nucleotides line up with TRBD1. V lost 1 base to trimming and J lost 2 bases; unmatched junction nucleotides: 1. Germline V lookup: CDR1 LGHDT, CDR2 YNNKEL (reference sequence). The length of the CDR3 is 14 residues. The CDR3 protein is CASSQGGGNTEAFF. CDR3 DNA: TGTGCCAGCAGCCAAGGAGGGGGCAACACTGAAGCTTTCTTT.

The chain recombines TRBV7-9 with TRBJ2-7; D is possibly TRBD2 (6 bases). The CDR3 extends over 15 amino acids. V was cut by 7 bases and J by 0 bases, with 16 bases left in between. Germline V gene sequence: CDR1 SEHNR, CDR2 FQNEAQ (reference sequence). CDR3 region: CASTRWGDPSYEQYF. CDR3 nucleotide sequence: TGTGCCAGCACCCGTTGGGGGGACCCCTCCTACGAGCAGTACTTC.

The gene calls are TRBV27 and TRBJ1-4; D remains ambiguous. CDR1 and CDR2 from the germline V gene are MNHEY and SMNVEV (reference sequence). Trimming removed 2 bases from V and 7 bases from J, with 8 bases in between. CDR3 length: 13 amino acids. DNA of the CDR3: TGTGCCAGCAGTTTAGGAGGTACTGAAAAACTGTTTTTT. Translated: CASSLGGTEKLFF.

The chain couples TRBV6-5 to TRBJ1-1; TRBD1 agrees at 10 bases. V shed 9 bases, J shed 4 bases, and the junction held 5 bases outside the gene matches. The CDR3 has 13 residues. CDR1 is MNHEY, CDR2 SVGAGI, per germline. This chain's CDR3 is CASRTGGVTEAFF. The CDR3 nucleotides read TGTGCCAGTCGGACAGGGGGAGTCACTGAAGCTTTCTTT.

This clone turned up a few times. The chain links TRBV11-2 to TRBJ1-4; no firm D call. Germline V CDR1 and CDR2: SGHAT, FQNNGV. The V end was cut by 2 bases, the J end by 4 bases, with 17 bases between. The CDR3 is made up of 17 amino acids. CDR3 in DNA: TGTGCCAGCAGCTTATCGCGATTGGGCAGAATTAATGAAAAACTGTTTTTT. Translation gives CASSLSRLGRINEKLFF.

The chain uses TRBV25-1 and TRBJ2-7; D is possibly TRBD1 (5 bases). This CDR3 is built from 15 residues. The germline gives CDR1 MGHDK, CDR2 SYGVNS. Trimming cost V 7 bases and J 0 bases, with 16 bases left between them. CDR3 loop: CASNNNQGSSYEQYF. The CDR3 nucleotides read TGTGCCAGCAACAACAACCAGGGAAGCTCCTACGAGCAGTACTTC.

The rearrangement uses TRBV30 and TRBJ2-3; TRBD2 matches 11 bases. Germline V lookup: CDR1 GTSNPN, CDR2 SVGIG (reference sequence). CDR3 size: 15 residues. Trimming removed 4 bases from V and 0 bases from J; junction bases left unmatched: 3. In nucleotides, the CDR3 is TGTGCCTGGACCCGACTAGCGGGAAGCACAGATACGCAGTATTTT. This sequence encodes CAWTRLAGSTDTQYF.

The J gene is TRBJ2-7, the V gene TRBV20-1, with 7 bases matching TRBD2. The trim removed 3 bases at V and 4 bases at J, leaving 3 bases unmatched. The germline CDR1 and CDR2 sequences are DFQATT and SNEGSKA (reference sequence). The CDR3 has 12 residues. DNA for the CDR3: TGCAGTGCTAGTAGGGAGGGTTACGAGCAGTACTTC. Its protein product is CSASREGYEQYF.

The CDR3 here is CASSLVLGGQYF. CDR3 coding DNA: TGTGCCAGCAGCTTAGTGTTGGGGGGGCAGTACTTC. The chain joins TRBV7-9 to TRBJ2-7, with D perhaps matching TRBD2 (6 bases). The CDR3 loop spans 12 amino acids. Trimming pared 1 base from V and 9 bases from J, leaving 10 bases between. Germline assignment: CDR1 SEHNR and CDR2 FQNEAQ (reference sequence).

This chain joins TRBV9 and TRBJ1-1; the D gene is possibly TRBD1 (5 bases). Germline CDR1 and CDR2: SGDLS and YYNGEE. V lost 3 bases and J lost 2, with 11 bases in between. The CDR3 loop spans 14 amino acids. The CDR3 bases are TGTGCCAGCAGCGGTGGGGGGATAAACACTGAAGCTTTCTTT. Its translation: CASSGGGINTEAFF.

The gene calls are TRBV7-8 and TRBJ1-4; TRBD1 aligns across 7 bases. The J segment lost 7 bases and the V segment lost 5 bases, leaving 7 bases of the junction unmatched. Germline loops: CDR1 SGHVS, CDR2 FQNEAQ. The CDR3 length is 14 residues. The CDR3 DNA reads as TGTGCCAGCAGCCGATACAGGGGATCTGAAAAACTGTTTTTT. It encodes CASSRYRGSEKLFF.

The CDR3 protein is CASSFHFGTGNTGELFF. The CDR3 nucleotides are TGTGCCAGCAGCTTCCACTTCGGGACAGGGAACACCGGGGAGCTGTTTTTT. The chain couples TRBV5-8 to TRBJ2-2; TRBD1 aligns across 8 bases. The germline CDR1 and CDR2 sequences are SGHTS and YDEGEE. The CDR3 runs to 17 residues. Trimming cost V 2 bases and J 1 base; bases outside gene matches: 7.